Shown below are 16 T cell receptor beta chains from a single sample sequenced in a study of T cell responses to AZD1222 COVID-19 vaccine. Profiling relied on immunoSEQ multiplex PCR, and the TCRdb table lists in-frame clones only, not all of them. There are about 81,000 clones in the sample; around nine tenths occur only once, and about 5.4% lies in the top ten. Sequencing was performed on peripheral blood, taken 28 days after the second AZD1222 dose. The receptors stem from an adult who received the AZD1222 COVID-19 vaccine.

The chain has TRBV19 and TRBJ1-6; no clear D gene. This CDR3 contains 16 residues. V shed 3 bases and J shed 9 bases, with 18 bases lying between them. CDR1 LNHDA and CDR2 SQIVND come from the germline V gene (reference sequence). In DNA form, the CDR3 reads TGTGCCAGTAGTATCCGGAGGGATAGCTTTTCTTCACCCCTCCACTTT. This gives the protein CASSIRRDSFSSPLHF.

The CDR3 DNA sequence: TGTGCCAGCAGCCTAATCGGGGAGAGCTACACCTTC. This codes for CASSLIGESYTF. V gene TRBV7-2 combines with J gene TRBJ1-2; D remains ambiguous. V was clipped by 5 bases and J by 9 bases, with 13 bases between them. The germline gives CDR1 SGHTA, CDR2 FQGNSA. The CDR3 has 12 amino acids.

The rearrangement uses TRBV5-1 and TRBJ2-5; no clear D. V lost 0 bases and J lost 4, with 13 bases in between. The germline V gene encodes CDR1 SGHRS and CDR2 YFSETQ. There are 15 residues in the CDR3. The chain's CDR3 is CASSLGSASRETQYF. CDR3 DNA sequence: TGCGCCAGCAGCTTGGGGTCGGCATCTCGAGAGACCCAGTACTTC.

The rearrangement joins TRBV27 to TRBJ1-4; 7 bases match TRBD1. This CDR3 has 14 residues. The V gene's germline CDR1 is MNHEY and CDR2 SMNVEV (reference sequence). The J segment lost 4 bases and the V segment lost 7 bases, leaving 6 bases of the junction unmatched. The CDR3 DNA reads TGTGCCAGCACCTCGGGACAGTTTAATGAAAAACTGTTTTTT. Its translation is CASTSGQFNEKLFF.

The V and J genes are TRBV2 and TRBJ1-5, with TRBD1 identical over 9 bases. V shed 4 bases, J shed 11 bases, and the junction held 12 bases outside the gene matches. The CDR3 contains 15 residues. The germline V gene has CDR1 SNHLY and CDR2 FYNNEI. This CDR3 is CASSATTGGPRAQHF. DNA for the CDR3: TGTGCCAGCAGTGCCACAACAGGGGGCCCTCGGGCCCAGCATTTT.

This chain connects TRBV2 to TRBJ1-1, with 7 bases aligning to TRBD1. The germline CDR1 and CDR2 sequences are SNHLY and FYNNEI. V shed 5 bases and J 5 bases; nucleotides not matched to a gene: 8. The length of the CDR3 is 14 residues. The CDR3 loop reads CASSRGGEYTEAFF. In DNA form, the CDR3 reads TGTGCCAGCAGTCGAGGGGGCGAGTATACTGAAGCTTTCTTT. The whole variable domain, filled in from reference TRBV2 and TRBJ1-1, reads EPEVTQTPSHQVTQMGQEVILRCVPISNHLYFYWYRQILGQKVEFLVSFYNNEISEKSEIFDDQFSVERPDGSNFTLKIRSTKLEDSAMYFCASSRGGEYTEAFFGQGTRLTVV.

This chain joins TRBV5-6 and TRBJ2-7; 8 bases match TRBD2. The V gene's germline CDR1 is SGHDT and CDR2 YYEEEE. The CDR3 spans 14 residues. V trimming: 4 bases; J trimming: 0 bases; junction bases outside the gene matches: 3. CDR3 sequence: CASSQGLASYEQYF. The DNA for the CDR3 is TGTGCCAGCAGCCAAGGACTAGCCTCCTACGAGCAGTACTTC.

In DNA, the CDR3 is TGTGCCAGCAGTCGACAGTCCGGGCGGGAAAAACTGTTTTTT. Residues: CASSRQSGREKLFF. V gene TRBV28 combines with J gene TRBJ1-4; tentative D call: TRBD1 (5 bases). Germline CDR1 reads MDHEN; CDR2 reads SYDVKM. The V and J ends lost 5 bases and 8 bases respectively, with 15 bases between them. This CDR3 contains 14 residues.

V usage is TRBV10-1 and J usage is TRBJ2-3; 7 positions agree with TRBD2. This CDR3 region has 15 residues. Trimming removed 2 bases from V and 8 bases from J; junction bases left unmatched: 10. Germline loops: CDR1 WNHNN, CDR2 SYGVQD (reference sequence). The CDR3 loop reads CASSELTSGGGTQYF. The CDR3 DNA is TGCGCCAGCAGTGAGCTAACTAGTGGGGGGGGTACGCAGTATTTT.

The chain couples TRBV10-3 to TRBJ1-1, with D perhaps TRBD1 (5 bases). The CDR3 has 15 residues. Trimming took off 5 bases at V and 1 base at J, with 14 bases between the two ends. Germline assignment: CDR1 ENHRY and CDR2 SYGVKD. The CDR3 spells CAISSATVANTEAFF. The CDR3 DNA sequence: TGTGCCATCAGTTCAGCGACAGTAGCGAACACTGAAGCTTTCTTT.

The chain combines TRBV7-9 with TRBJ2-1, with D maybe TRBD2 (6 bases). The CDR3 consists of 13 residues. Per the germline V gene, CDR1 is SEHNR and CDR2 is FQNEAQ (reference sequence). Trimming cost V 0 bases and J 6 bases, with 6 bases left between them. In nucleotides, the CDR3 is TGTGCCAGCAGCTTAGCGGGAGGCAATGAGCAGTTCTTC. Amino acid sequence: CASSLAGGNEQFF.

The rearrangement uses TRBV14 and TRBJ1-2; 9 positions match TRBD1. V shed 6 bases, J shed 4 bases, and the junction held 3 bases outside the gene matches. This CDR3 is 13 amino acids long. The germline V gene encodes CDR1 SGHDN and CDR2 FVKESK. CDR3 sequence (DNA): TGTGCCAGCAGACCGACAGGGGGCTATGGCTACACCTTC. Protein product: CASRPTGGYGYTF. The entire variable domain, with the rest obtained from reference TRBV14 and TRBJ1-2, is as follows: EAGVTQFPSHSVIEKGQTVTLRCDPISGHDNLYWYRRVMGKEIKFLLHFVKESKQDESGMPNNRFLAERTGGTYSTLKVQPAELEDSGVYFCASRPTGGYGYTFGSGTRLTVV.

J is TRBJ1-2 and V is TRBV5-1; no definite D call. With 4 bases removed from V and 8 bases from J, the gap between germline ends came to 12 bases. CDR1 is SGHRS and CDR2 is YFSETQ in the germline V gene. This CDR3 is built from 12 residues. The CDR3 DNA sequence: TGCGCCAGCAGCAGTGACACCGCCGGCTACACCTTC. Its protein product is CASSSDTAGYTF.

The V gene is TRBV5-1, the J gene TRBJ2-7; 12 positions agree with TRBD2. Per the germline V gene, CDR1 is SGHRS and CDR2 is YFSETQ. V was clipped by 3 bases and J by 3 bases; unmatched bases: 4. This CDR3 comprises 15 residues. CDR3 DNA: TGCGCCAGCAGCTGGACTAGCGGGGTAATCTACGAGCAGTACTTC. Its translation is CASSWTSGVIYEQYF.

The V gene is TRBV6-5, the J gene TRBJ2-2; D possibly corresponds to TRBD1 (6 bases). This CDR3 has 15 residues. The V gene's germline CDR1 is MNHEY and CDR2 SVGAGI. The V end was cut by 4 bases, the J end by 1 base, with 10 bases between. Written as DNA, the CDR3 is TGTGCCAGCAGTTCGACAGGAGAGAACACCGGGGAGCTGTTTTTT. Its translation: CASSSTGENTGELFF.

This clone showed up just a few times. The chain combines TRBV29-1 with TRBJ2-3; the match to TRBD2 covers 12 bases. From germline, CDR1 is SQVTM and CDR2 ANQGSEA. The trim removed 2 bases at V and 2 bases at J, leaving 5 bases unmatched. CDR3 length: 16 amino acids. In DNA, the CDR3 is TGCAGCGTTGAAAAGGCTAGCGGGGGGGTCACAGATACGCAGTATTTT. Its translation: CSVEKASGGVTDTQYF.